What follows describes a single TCR beta chain. Its antigen remains unknown. The study ran its PCR with 60 Vbeta and 13 Jbeta primers. Using immunoSEQ multiplex PCR, the repertoire was profiled, and TCRdb retains in-frame clones only, with some absent. The table includes about 160,000 clones, roughly 85% detected once. The data are from a study of cytomegalovirus exposure and HLA in healthy donors. Study conclusions and caveats: Looking again later, the authors saw that most CMV-associated TCR beta chains seemed HLA-restricted. Certain sequence variants were highly shared and formed a cluster, and this cluster was likely a sequencing artifact. Several V segments, TRBV6-2 and TRBV6-3 among them, could not be told apart and were dropped. When a later analysis was performed, an Asian-associated ancestry cluster reportedly had fewer N-insertions than the roughly 700-donor mean.

CDR3 length equals 13 residues. V was cut by 5 bases and J by 1 base, with 8 bases left in between. CDR1 MNHEY and CDR2 SMNVEV come from the germline V gene (reference sequence). The sequenced material came from PBMCs. This chain joins TRBV27 and TRBJ1-1; D call uncertain. The clonotype originates from a boy between 2 and 10 years old in good health and CMV-seronegative. CDR3 sequence reads: CASSPNPNTEAFF. DNA of the CDR3: TGTGCCAGCAGTCCCAATCCGAACACTGAAGCTTTCTTT.